The 26 T cell receptor beta chains listed next were all sequenced from one sample in a study of long-term antiretroviral therapy in people with HIV (dated by TCRdb to between 2021 and 2023). The immunoSEQ hsTCRB v3.0 assay was used at survey level resolution to sequence the TRB variable region. The clones in this table, taken by TCRdb from immuneACCESS, are in-frame only. Not every clone is retained; where verified, under half of the shortfall comes from an unresolved V gene, and the cause of the rest is unknown. This sample holds 20,000 or so clones; 81% were observed only once. About 5% of the sample lies in the top ten. This material consisted of unsorted PBMCs, taken 4.4 years after starting antiretroviral therapy. The receptors derive from a man aged 25 to 40 with HIV.

This clone came up once. The chain links TRBV9 to TRBJ2-1; possibly TRBD1 for D (5 bases). This CDR3 spans 17 amino acids. The V gene's germline CDR1 is SGDLS and CDR2 YYNGEE. Trimming pared 0 bases from V and 5 bases from J, leaving 18 bases between. CDR3 DNA sequence: TGTGCCAGCAGCGTAGTCTTAGGGGCTGAGCCTCACAATGAGCAGTTCTTC. It translates to CASSVVLGAEPHNEQFF.

V is TRBV5-4 and J is TRBJ2-3, with 9 nucleotides matching TRBD2. The CDR3 totals 14 residues. From germline, CDR1 is SGHNT and CDR2 YYREEE (reference sequence). Trimming cost V 3 bases and J 4 bases; bases outside gene matches: 3. The CDR3 DNA follows: TGTGCCAGCAGCTCCCGCGGGGGGGCAGATACGCAGTATTTT. This codes for CASSSRGGADTQYF.

The DNA of the CDR3 is TGTGCCAGCCCACACCTCGGTTCCGTCAAGCCCCAGCATTTT. Translated, it gives CASPHLGSVKPQHF. The rearrangement links TRBV14 to TRBJ1-5; no reliable D call. The CDR3 contains 14 residues. V was trimmed by 8 bases and J by 8 bases, leaving 19 bases between them. Per the germline V gene, CDR1 is SGHDN and CDR2 is FVKESK.

J is TRBJ2-7 and V is TRBV4-3; the D gene is possibly TRBD2 (5 bases). The CDR3 covers 15 residues. Germline CDR1 and CDR2: LGHNA and YSLEER. V gave up 1 base and J gave up 0 bases, with 10 bases separating them. The CDR3 spells CASSQGTGTSYEQYF. DNA for the CDR3: TGCGCCAGCAGCCAAGGTACGGGAACCTCCTACGAGCAGTACTTC.

The rearrangement links TRBV5-6 to TRBJ2-7; D gene uncertain. V was shortened by 2 bases and J by 2 bases, with 11 bases between the two germline ends. The length of the CDR3 is 14 residues. Per the germline V gene, CDR1 is SGHDT and CDR2 is YYEEEE. CDR3 in DNA: TGTGCCAGCAGCTTATACACCGGAGCCTACGAGCAGTACTTC. This encodes CASSLYTGAYEQYF.

The chain recombines TRBV5-4 with TRBJ1-2; 10 nucleotides match TRBD1. J gave up 3 bases and V 4 bases, and 3 bases lay outside the gene matches. Germline V gives CDR1 SGHNT, CDR2 YYREEE (reference sequence). The length of the CDR3 is 14 residues. CDR3 residues: CASSTTGGYYGYTF. CDR3 DNA: TGTGCCAGCAGCACGACAGGGGGCTACTATGGCTACACCTTC.

This clone was detected a few times. CDR3 coding DNA: TGTGCCAGCAGCGTAGATGGGGGGCAGGACGAGCAGTACTTC. Protein sequence: CASSVDGGQDEQYF. The V gene is TRBV9, the J gene TRBJ2-7; D assignment may be TRBD1 or TRBD2 (6 bases each). The CDR3 contains 14 residues. The V end was cut by 0 bases, the J end by 5 bases, with 12 bases between. Germline lookup yields CDR1 SGDLS and CDR2 YYNGEE.

CDR3 protein: CASSLTPGGGQPQHF. The CDR3 DNA reads TGCGCCAGCAGCTTGACCCCCGGGGGCGGACAGCCCCAGCATTTT. The rearrangement links TRBV5-1 to TRBJ1-5; the D gene is possibly TRBD1 (6 bases). V lost 1 base and J lost 7, with 15 bases in between. From germline, CDR1 is SGHRS and CDR2 YFSETQ. This CDR3 contains 15 residues.

The rearrangement joins TRBV5-6 to TRBJ2-1; 7 bases match TRBD2. The CDR3 runs to 15 residues. V lost 2 bases, J lost 3 bases, and 5 bases stayed unmatched. Germline lookup yields CDR1 SGHDT and CDR2 YYEEEE. The CDR3, as DNA: TGTGCCAGCAGCTTCGGGCTAGCGGACTACAATGAGCAGTTCTTC. Encoded protein: CASSFGLADYNEQFF.

This clone occurred once. The J gene is TRBJ1-1, the V gene TRBV4-3, with TRBD1 as a possible D gene (5 bases). The V end was cut by 4 bases, the J end by 4 bases, with 13 bases between. In germline, CDR1 is LGHNA, CDR2 YSLEER. The CDR3 covers 14 residues. In DNA form, the CDR3 reads TGCGCCAGCAGCCTAACACGAGGGACCACTGAAGCTTTCTTT. The encoded protein is CASSLTRGTTEAFF.

The chain is built from TRBV11-3 and TRBJ1-5; D remains unclear. Trimming removed 1 base from V and 0 bases from J, with 7 bases in between. CDR3 length: 15 amino acids. Germline V gives CDR1 SGHNT, CDR2 YENEEA. As DNA, the CDR3 is TGTGCCAGCAGCTTAGTGCGGGATAGCAATCAGCCCCAGCATTTT. Protein product: CASSLVRDSNQPQHF.

This clone was picked up a small number of times. V gene TRBV4-1 combines with J gene TRBJ1-2; 9 bases are a match to TRBD1. With 1 base clipped from V and 2 bases from J, the junction kept 2 bases outside the gene matches. The CDR3 consists of 15 residues. CDR1 and CDR2 (germline): MGHRA, YSYEKL. For the CDR3, the DNA is TGCGCCAGCAGCCAAGTGACAGGGGGAAACTATGGCTACACCTTC. Translating gives CASSQVTGGNYGYTF.

This chain links TRBV5-1 with TRBJ2-2, with TRBD1 as a possible D gene (6 bases). The CDR3 has 16 amino acids. Germline-derived CDR1 and CDR2 are SGHRS and YFSETQ. Trimming shortened V by 2 bases and J by 1 base, and 12 bases separated the two germline ends. The CDR3 nucleotides are TGCGCCAGCAGCTTTGCCTGGACAGAGAACACCGGGGAGCTGTTTTTT. Amino acids: CASSFAWTENTGELFF.

The V and J genes are TRBV10-2 and TRBJ1-1; possible D gene TRBD1, 5 bases. The germline CDR1 and CDR2 sequences are WSHSY and SAAADI. The CDR3 is 14 residues long. V lost 4 bases and J lost 1, with 10 bases in between. CDR3 region: CASSGGAGNTEAFF. In DNA form, the CDR3 reads TGCGCCAGCAGTGGCGGGGCAGGGAACACTGAAGCTTTCTTT.

The chain combines TRBV19 with TRBJ1-1; D possibly corresponds to TRBD1 (5 bases). In germline, CDR1 is LNHDA, CDR2 SQIVND (reference sequence). The CDR3 totals 12 residues. The V gene lost 4 bases and the J gene lost 3 bases, with 6 bases spanning the gap. CDR3 residues: CASSTRDTEAFF. The CDR3 DNA reads as TGTGCCAGTAGTACCAGGGACACTGAAGCTTTCTTT.

CDR3 nucleotide sequence: TGTGCCAGCAGCTTCCCGGTGGGGAGGGGAAGCTCCTACGAGCAGTACTTC. It specifies CASSFPVGRGSSYEQYF. This chain joins TRBV5-6 and TRBJ2-7; 7 nucleotides line up with TRBD2. This CDR3 spans 17 amino acids. Germline V gives CDR1 SGHDT, CDR2 YYEEEE. Trimming cost V 2 bases and J 0 bases; bases outside gene matches: 11.

The rearrangement links TRBV27 to TRBJ2-7, with TRBD2 matching 7 bases. The CDR3 spans 17 residues. V shed 0 bases and J 2 bases; nucleotides not matched to a gene: 10. Germline CDR1 MNHEY, CDR2 SMNVEV (reference sequence). CDR3 bases: TGTGCCAGCAGTTTATCGTTTCCGATGGGAGGGGCCTACGAGCAGTACTTC. Protein sequence: CASSLSFPMGGAYEQYF.

This chain uses TRBV7-2 with TRBJ1-2, with D maybe TRBD1 (5 bases). The germline V and J ends were trimmed by 1 base and 6 bases, with 9 bases remaining between them. Germline lookup yields CDR1 SGHTA and CDR2 FQGNSA. The CDR3 contains 13 residues. CDR3 in DNA: TGTGCCAGCAGCTTAGTGCGCAGGGATGGCTACACCTTC. This translates into CASSLVRRDGYTF.

This rearrangement joins TRBV6-6 to TRBJ1-1, with 7 positions matching TRBD1. The germline V gene encodes CDR1 MNHNY and CDR2 SVGAGI (reference sequence). There are 14 residues in the CDR3. V shed 5 bases, J shed 8 bases, and the junction held 11 bases outside the gene matches. The CDR3, as DNA: TGTGCCAGCAGTCCCGGGACAGATCCACTAGAAGCTTTCTTT. Translated: CASSPGTDPLEAFF.

The rearrangement joins TRBV6-6 to TRBJ1-1; D gene uncertain. This CDR3 is built from 16 residues. The V gene lost 0 bases and the J gene lost 1 base, with 12 bases spanning the gap. Germline CDR1 MNHNY, CDR2 SVGAGI (reference sequence). The CDR3, as DNA: TGTGCCAGCAGTTACTCCGCACAAGGGAAGAACACTGAAGCTTTCTTT. This sequence encodes CASSYSAQGKNTEAFF.

This chain uses TRBV4-1 with TRBJ2-7; 14 nucleotides line up with TRBD2. V was pared by 4 bases and J by 7 bases, with 12 bases of the junction left unmatched. This CDR3 is 17 amino acids long. Per germline, CDR1 MGHRA and CDR2 YSYEKL. The CDR3 loop reads CASSPSGTSGSGFEQYF. The CDR3 nucleotides are TGCGCCAGCAGCCCATCCGGGACTAGCGGGAGTGGGTTTGAGCAGTACTTC.

J is TRBJ2-1 and V is TRBV19; 8 positions agree with TRBD2. This CDR3 is built from 16 residues. CDR1 and CDR2 (germline): LNHDA, SQIVND (reference sequence). V lost 7 bases and J lost 0; bases outside the gene matches: 8. The CDR3 here is CASTLDTSGSYNEQFF. For the CDR3, the DNA is TGTGCCAGTACCCTTGATACTAGCGGCTCCTACAATGAGCAGTTCTTC. Variable domain in full (rest from reference TRBV19 and TRBJ2-1): DGGITQSPKYLFRKEGQNVTLSCEQNLNHDAMYWYRQDPGQGLRLIYYSQIVNDFQKGDIAEGYSVSREKKESFPLTVTSAQKNPTAFYLCASTLDTSGSYNEQFFGPGTRLTVL.

V usage is TRBV9 and J usage is TRBJ1-4; D remains ambiguous. Trimming left V 5 bases short and J 0 bases short, with 2 bases between. The CDR3 sequence is 12 residues long. Germline lookup yields CDR1 SGDLS and CDR2 YYNGEE. The CDR3 nucleotides are TGTGCCAGCAGTTCAACTAATGAAAAACTGTTTTTT. It codes for CASSSTNEKLFF.

The chain uses TRBV28 and TRBJ1-2, with 9 bases matching TRBD1. CDR1 and CDR2 from the germline V gene are MDHEN and SYDVKM. The V segment lost 3 bases and the J segment 1 base; nucleotides outside the gene matches: 3. CDR3 length: 15 amino acids. The CDR3 DNA follows: TGTGCCAGCAGTTTGGGGGACAGGGATAACTATGGCTACACCTTC. This sequence encodes CASSLGDRDNYGYTF.

The J gene is TRBJ2-4, the V gene TRBV28; D gene ambiguous. This CDR3 contains 16 residues. Per germline, CDR1 MDHEN and CDR2 SYDVKM. Trimming removed 5 bases at V and 0 bases at J, with 14 bases between. In DNA form, the CDR3 reads TGTGCCAGCAGTCCAGACACGTCACTAGCCAAAAACATTCAGTACTTC. It translates to CASSPDTSLAKNIQYF.

This clone was found once. The genes are TRBV7-8 and TRBJ2-7, with D unclear. The CDR3 extends over 16 amino acids. Germline loops: CDR1 SGHVS, CDR2 FQNEAQ. Deletions cut 0 bases from V and 3 bases from J, with 15 bases between. CDR3 bases: TGTGCCAGCAGCTTAGCCGGCGCGTCCCTAAACTACGAGCAGTACTTC. This codes for CASSLAGASLNYEQYF.